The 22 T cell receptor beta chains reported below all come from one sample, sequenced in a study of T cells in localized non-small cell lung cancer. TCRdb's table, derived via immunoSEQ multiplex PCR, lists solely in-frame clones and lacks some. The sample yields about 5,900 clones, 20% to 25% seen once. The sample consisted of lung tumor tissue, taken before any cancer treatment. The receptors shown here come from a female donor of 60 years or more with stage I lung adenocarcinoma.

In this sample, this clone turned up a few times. CDR3 sequence (DNA): TGTGCCAGCAGCTTTGGGGGTGCTGGTACCGGGGAGCTGTTTTTT. It codes for CASSFGGAGTGELFF. This chain connects TRBV11-3 to TRBJ2-2; D tentatively reads TRBD1 or TRBD2 (5 bases each). Trimming shortened V by 3 bases and J by 5 bases, and 13 bases separated the two germline ends. CDR1 SGHNT and CDR2 YENEEA come from the germline V gene. There are 15 residues in the CDR3.

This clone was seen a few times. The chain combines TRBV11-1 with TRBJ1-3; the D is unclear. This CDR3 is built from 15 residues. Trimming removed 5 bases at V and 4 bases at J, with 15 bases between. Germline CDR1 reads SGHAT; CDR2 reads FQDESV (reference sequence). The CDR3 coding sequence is TGTGCCAGCAGCCCCGCCCTCCGATCCGGAAACACCATATATTTT. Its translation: CASSPALRSGNTIYF.

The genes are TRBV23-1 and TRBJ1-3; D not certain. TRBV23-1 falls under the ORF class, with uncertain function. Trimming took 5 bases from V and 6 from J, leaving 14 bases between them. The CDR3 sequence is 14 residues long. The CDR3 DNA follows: TGCGCCAGCAGTTTGGTGGGGATAGAAAACACCATATATTTT. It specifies CASSLVGIENTIYF.

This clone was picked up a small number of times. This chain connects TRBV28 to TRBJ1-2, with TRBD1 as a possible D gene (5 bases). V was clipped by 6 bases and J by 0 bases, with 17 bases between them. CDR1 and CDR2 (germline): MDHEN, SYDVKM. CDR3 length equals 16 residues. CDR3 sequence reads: CASSDSYPTSNYGYTF. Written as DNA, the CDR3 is TGTGCCAGCAGCGACAGCTACCCCACTTCTAACTATGGCTACACCTTC.

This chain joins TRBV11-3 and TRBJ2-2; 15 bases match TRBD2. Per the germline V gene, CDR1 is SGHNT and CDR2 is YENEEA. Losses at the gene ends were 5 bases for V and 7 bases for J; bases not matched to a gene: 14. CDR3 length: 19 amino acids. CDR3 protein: CASSQVGLAGGPSVGELFF. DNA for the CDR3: TGTGCCAGCAGCCAAGTTGGACTAGCGGGAGGGCCAAGCGTCGGGGAGCTGTTTTTT. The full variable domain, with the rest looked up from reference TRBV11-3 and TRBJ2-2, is EAGVVQSPRYKIIEKKQPVAFWCNPISGHNTLYWYLQNLGQGPELLIRYENEEAVDDSQLPKDRFSAERLKGVDSTLKIQPAELGDSAVYLCASSQVGLAGGPSVGELFFGEGSRLTVL.

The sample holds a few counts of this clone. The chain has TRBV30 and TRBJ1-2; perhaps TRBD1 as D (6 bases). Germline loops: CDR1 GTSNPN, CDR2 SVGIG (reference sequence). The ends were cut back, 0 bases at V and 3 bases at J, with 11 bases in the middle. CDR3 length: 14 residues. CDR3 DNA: TGTGCCTGGAGTGTACACAGGGTTTACTATGGCTACACCTTC. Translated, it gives CAWSVHRVYYGYTF.

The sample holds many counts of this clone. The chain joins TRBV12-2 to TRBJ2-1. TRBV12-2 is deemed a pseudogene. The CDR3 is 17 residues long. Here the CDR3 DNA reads TGTGCAAGTCGCCCTCATAAGGCATGGGGGTCTTACAATGAGCAGTTCTTC. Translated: CASRPHKAWGSYNEQFF.

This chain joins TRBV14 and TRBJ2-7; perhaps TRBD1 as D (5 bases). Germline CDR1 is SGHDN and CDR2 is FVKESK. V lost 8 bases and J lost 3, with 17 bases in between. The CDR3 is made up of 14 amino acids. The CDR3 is CASSPTDRYYEQYF. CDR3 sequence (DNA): TGTGCCAGCTCCCCGACAGACCGGTACTACGAGCAGTACTTC.

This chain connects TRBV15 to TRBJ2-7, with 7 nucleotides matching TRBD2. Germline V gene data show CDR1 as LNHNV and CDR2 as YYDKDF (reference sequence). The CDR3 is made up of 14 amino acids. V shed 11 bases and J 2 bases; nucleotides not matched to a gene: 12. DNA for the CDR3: TGTGCCGCCGCGGGGGAGCGGGGTACCTACGAGCAGTACTTC. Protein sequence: CAAAGERGTYEQYF.

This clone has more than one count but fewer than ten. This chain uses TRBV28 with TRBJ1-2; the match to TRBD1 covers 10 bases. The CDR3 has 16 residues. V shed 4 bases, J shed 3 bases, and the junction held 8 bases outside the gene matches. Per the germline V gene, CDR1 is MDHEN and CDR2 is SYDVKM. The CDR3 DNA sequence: TGTGCCAGCAGTTCGACAGGGGGCCCTAAGTACTATGGCTACACCTTC. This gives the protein CASSSTGGPKYYGYTF.

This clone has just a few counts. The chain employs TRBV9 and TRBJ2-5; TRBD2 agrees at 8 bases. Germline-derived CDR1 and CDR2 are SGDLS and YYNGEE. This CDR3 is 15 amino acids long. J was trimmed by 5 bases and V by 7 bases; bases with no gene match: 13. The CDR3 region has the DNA TGTGCCAGCTCCGAGGGGGTAGCGGGATTTGAGACCCAGTACTTC. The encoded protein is CASSEGVAGFETQYF.

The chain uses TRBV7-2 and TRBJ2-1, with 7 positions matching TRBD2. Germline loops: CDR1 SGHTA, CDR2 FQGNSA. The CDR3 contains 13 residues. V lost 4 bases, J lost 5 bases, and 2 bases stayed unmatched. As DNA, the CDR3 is TGTGCCAGCAGCTGGACTAGTCACAATGAGCAGTTCTTC. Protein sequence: CASSWTSHNEQFF.

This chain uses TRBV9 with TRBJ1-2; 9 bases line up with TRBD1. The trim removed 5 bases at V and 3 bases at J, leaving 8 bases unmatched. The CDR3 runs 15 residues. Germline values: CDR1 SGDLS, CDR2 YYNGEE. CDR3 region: CASSLWDRVDYGYTF. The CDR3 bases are TGTGCCAGCAGTTTATGGGACAGGGTTGACTATGGCTACACCTTC.

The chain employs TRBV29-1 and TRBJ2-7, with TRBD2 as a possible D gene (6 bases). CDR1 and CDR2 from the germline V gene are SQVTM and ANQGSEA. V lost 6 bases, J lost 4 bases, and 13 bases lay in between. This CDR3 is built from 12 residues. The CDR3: CSVVGTEYEQYF. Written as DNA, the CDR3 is TGCAGCGTGGTGGGGACTGAATACGAGCAGTACTTC.

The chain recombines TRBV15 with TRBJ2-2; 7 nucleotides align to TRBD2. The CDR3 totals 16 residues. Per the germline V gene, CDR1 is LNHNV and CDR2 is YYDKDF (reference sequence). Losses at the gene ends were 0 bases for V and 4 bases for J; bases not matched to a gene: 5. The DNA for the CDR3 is TGTGCCACCAGCAGAGATTACCCGGGAGGCACCGGGGAGCTGTTTTTT. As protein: CATSRDYPGGTGELFF. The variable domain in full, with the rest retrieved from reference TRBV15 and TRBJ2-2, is DAMVIQNPRYQVTQFGKPVTLSCSQTLNHNVMYWYQQKSSQAPKLLFHYYDKDFNNEADTPDNFQSRRPNTSFCFLDIRSPGLGDTAMYLCATSRDYPGGTGELFFGEGSRLTVL.

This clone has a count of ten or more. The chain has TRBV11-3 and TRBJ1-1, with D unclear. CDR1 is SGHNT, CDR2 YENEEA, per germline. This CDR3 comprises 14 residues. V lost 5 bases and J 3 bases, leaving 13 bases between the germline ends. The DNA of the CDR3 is TGTGCCAGCAGCAAGATCAGTGGAGACACTGAAGCTTTCTTT. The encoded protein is CASSKISGDTEAFF.

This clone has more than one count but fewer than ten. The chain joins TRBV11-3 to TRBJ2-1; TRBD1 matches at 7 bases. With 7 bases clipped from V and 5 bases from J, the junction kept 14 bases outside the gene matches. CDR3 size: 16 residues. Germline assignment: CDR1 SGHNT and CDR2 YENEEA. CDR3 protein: CASTPTGLSLDNEQFF. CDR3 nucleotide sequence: TGTGCCAGCACACCGACAGGGCTCTCGTTGGACAATGAGCAGTTCTTC. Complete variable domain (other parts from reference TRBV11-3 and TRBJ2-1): EAGVVQSPRYKIIEKKQPVAFWCNPISGHNTLYWYLQNLGQGPELLIRYENEEAVDDSQLPKDRFSAERLKGVDSTLKIQPAELGDSAVYLCASTPTGLSLDNEQFFGPGTRLTVL.

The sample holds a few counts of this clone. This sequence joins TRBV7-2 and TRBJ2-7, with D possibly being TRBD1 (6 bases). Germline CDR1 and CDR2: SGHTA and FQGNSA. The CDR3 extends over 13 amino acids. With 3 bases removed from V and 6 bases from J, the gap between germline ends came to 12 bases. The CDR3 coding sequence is TGTGCCAGCAGCTTTAGTACAGGGCCCGAGCAGTACTTC. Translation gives CASSFSTGPEQYF.

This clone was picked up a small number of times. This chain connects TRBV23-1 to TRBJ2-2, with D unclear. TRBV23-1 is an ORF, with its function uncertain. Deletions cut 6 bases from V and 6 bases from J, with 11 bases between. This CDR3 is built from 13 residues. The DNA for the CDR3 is TGCGCCAGCAGCCAAGTATTACCCGGGGAGCTGTTTTTT. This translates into CASSQVLPGELFF.

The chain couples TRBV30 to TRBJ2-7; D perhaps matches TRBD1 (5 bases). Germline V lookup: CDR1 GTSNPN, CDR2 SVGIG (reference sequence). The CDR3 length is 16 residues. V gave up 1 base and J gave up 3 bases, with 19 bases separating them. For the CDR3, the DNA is TGTGCCTGGAGTGCCGAATATGGGGCGGAACGCTACGAGCAGTACTTC. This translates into CAWSAEYGAERYEQYF.

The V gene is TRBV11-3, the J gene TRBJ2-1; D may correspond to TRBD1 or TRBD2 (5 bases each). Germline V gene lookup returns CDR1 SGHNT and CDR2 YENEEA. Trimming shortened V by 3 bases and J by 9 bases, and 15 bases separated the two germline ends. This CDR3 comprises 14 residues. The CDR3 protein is CASSFGTSGGEQFF. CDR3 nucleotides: TGTGCCAGCAGCTTTGGGACCAGCGGCGGTGAGCAGTTCTTC. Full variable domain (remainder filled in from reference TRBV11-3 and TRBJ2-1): EAGVVQSPRYKIIEKKQPVAFWCNPISGHNTLYWYLQNLGQGPELLIRYENEEAVDDSQLPKDRFSAERLKGVDSTLKIQPAELGDSAVYLCASSFGTSGGEQFFGPGTRLTVL.

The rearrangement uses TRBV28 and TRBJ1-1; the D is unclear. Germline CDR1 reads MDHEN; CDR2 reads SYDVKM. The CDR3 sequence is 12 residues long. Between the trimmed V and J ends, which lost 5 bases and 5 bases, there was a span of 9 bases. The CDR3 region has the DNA TGTGCCAGCAGTGCCCCTTCGACTGAAGCTTTCTTT. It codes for CASSAPSTEAFF.